This T cell receptor beta chain was sequenced for a study of early T cells in non-severe SARS-CoV-2 infection. Study summary: From unsorted whole blood, bulk RNA was sequenced, and the chains remained unpaired. General observations from the study: Database matching using VDJdb favored anti-spike CD8 responses, with private and CD4 specificities left missing.

Researchers tagged individual cDNA molecules with unique molecular identifiers. TCRdb fed the 5' RACE reads into MiXCR, producing one record per CDR3 protein. The repertoire includes around 35,000 distinct CDR3 sequences, around 6.3% of them detected once, and 5% to 7% sits in the top ten. Germline V lookup: CDR1 GTSNPN, CDR2 SVGIG (reference sequence). Trimming at V came to 4 bases and at J to 4 bases, leaving 9 bases not matched to a gene. CDR3 size: 14 residues. This clonotype has a count of ten or more. Antigen: not known. The receptor was derived from an adult who was a healthcare worker with PCR-confirmed SARS-CoV-2 infection or an uninfected control (not recorded which). The sample was whole blood. The V and J genes are TRBV30 and TRBJ2-7; 8 positions agree with TRBD1. The CDR3 DNA is TGTGCCTGGACCTCGACAGGGGCGGGGTACGAGCAGTACTTC. It specifies CAWTSTGAGYEQYF.